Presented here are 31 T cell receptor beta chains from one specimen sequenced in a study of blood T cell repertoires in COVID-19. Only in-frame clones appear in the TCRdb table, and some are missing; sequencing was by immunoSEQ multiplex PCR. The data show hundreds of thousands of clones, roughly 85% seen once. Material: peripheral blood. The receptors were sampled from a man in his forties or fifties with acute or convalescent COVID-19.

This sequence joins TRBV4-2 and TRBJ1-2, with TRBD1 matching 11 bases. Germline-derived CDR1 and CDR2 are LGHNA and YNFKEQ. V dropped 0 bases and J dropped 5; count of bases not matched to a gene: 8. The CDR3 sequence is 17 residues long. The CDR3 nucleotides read TGTGCCAGCAGCCAAGATCCCGGGACAGGGGGGAGGTATGGCTACACCTTC. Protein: CASSQDPGTGGRYGYTF.

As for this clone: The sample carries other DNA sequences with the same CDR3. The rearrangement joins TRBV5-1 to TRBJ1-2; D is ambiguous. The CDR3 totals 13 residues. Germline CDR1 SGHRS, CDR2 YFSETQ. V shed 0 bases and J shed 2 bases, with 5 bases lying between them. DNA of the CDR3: TGCGCCAGCAGCTTGGACGGGAACTATGGCTACACCTTC. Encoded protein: CASSLDGNYGYTF.

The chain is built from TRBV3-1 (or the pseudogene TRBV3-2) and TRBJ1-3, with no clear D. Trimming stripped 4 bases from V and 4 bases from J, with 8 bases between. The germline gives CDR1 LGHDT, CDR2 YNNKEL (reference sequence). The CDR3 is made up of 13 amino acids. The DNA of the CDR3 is TGTGCCAGCAGCCCGAAAGCAGGAAACACCATATATTTT. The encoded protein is CASSPKAGNTIYF.

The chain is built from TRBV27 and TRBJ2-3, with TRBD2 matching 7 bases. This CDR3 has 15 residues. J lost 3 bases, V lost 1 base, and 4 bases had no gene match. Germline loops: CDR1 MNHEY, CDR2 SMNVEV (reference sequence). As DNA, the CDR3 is TGTGCCAGCAGTTTATTGCGGGGGAGTACAGATACGCAGTATTTT. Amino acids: CASSLLRGSTDTQYF.

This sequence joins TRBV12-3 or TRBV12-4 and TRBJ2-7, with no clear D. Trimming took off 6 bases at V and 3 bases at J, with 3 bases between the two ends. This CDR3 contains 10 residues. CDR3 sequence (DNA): TGTGCCAGCAGATACTACGAGCAGTACTTC. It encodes CASRYYEQYF.

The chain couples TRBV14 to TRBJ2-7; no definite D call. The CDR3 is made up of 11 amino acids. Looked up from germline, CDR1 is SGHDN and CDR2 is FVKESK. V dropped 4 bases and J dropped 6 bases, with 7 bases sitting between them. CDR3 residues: CASSPGGEQYF. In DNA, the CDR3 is TGTGCCAGCAGCCCCGGCGGCGAGCAGTACTTC.

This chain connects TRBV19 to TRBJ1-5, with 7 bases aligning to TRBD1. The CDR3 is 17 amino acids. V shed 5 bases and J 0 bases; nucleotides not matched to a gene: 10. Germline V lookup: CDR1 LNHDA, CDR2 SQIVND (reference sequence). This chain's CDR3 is CASSQRGTVYSNQPQHF. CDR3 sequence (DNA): TGTGCCAGTAGTCAAAGGGGGACAGTTTATAGCAATCAGCCCCAGCATTTT. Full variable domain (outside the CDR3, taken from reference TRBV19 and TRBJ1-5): DGGITQSPKYLFRKEGQNVTLSCEQNLNHDAMYWYRQDPGQGLRLIYYSQIVNDFQKGDIAEGYSVSREKKESFPLTVTSAQKNPTAFYLCASSQRGTVYSNQPQHFGDGTRLSIL.

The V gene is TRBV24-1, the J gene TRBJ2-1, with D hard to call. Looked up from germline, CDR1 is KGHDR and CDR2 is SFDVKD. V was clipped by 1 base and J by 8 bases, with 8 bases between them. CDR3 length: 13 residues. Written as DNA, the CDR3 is TGTGCCACCAGTGATTTTAGGAGCGATGAGCAGTTCTTC. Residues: CATSDFRSDEQFF.

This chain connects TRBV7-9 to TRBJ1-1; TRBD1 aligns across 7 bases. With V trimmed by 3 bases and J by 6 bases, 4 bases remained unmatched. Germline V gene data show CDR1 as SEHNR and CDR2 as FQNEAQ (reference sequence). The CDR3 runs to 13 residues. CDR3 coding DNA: TGTGCCAGCAGCTTTAGGCAGGGGGCTGAAGCTTTCTTT. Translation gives CASSFRQGAEAFF. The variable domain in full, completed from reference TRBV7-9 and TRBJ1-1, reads DTGVSQNPRHKITKRGQNVTFRCDPISEHNRLYWYRQTLGQGPEFLTYFQNEAQLEKSRLLSDRFSAERPKGSFSTLEIQRTEQGDSAMYLCASSFRQGAEAFFGQGTRLTVV.

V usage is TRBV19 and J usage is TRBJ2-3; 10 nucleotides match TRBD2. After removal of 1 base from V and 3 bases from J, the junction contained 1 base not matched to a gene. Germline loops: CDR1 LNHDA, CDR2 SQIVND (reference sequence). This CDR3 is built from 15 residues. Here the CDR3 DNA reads TGTGCCAGTAGTATAGTAGCGGGGGGAACAGATACGCAGTATTTT. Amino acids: CASSIVAGGTDTQYF.

The CDR3 region has the DNA TGCGCCAGCAGCCCAGCAGGGCGGCGTTTTTCACCCCTCCACTTT. Translation: CASSPAGRRFSPLHF. The J gene is TRBJ1-6, the V gene TRBV4-1, with D maybe TRBD1 (5 bases). V lost 4 bases and J 9 bases, leaving 16 bases between the germline ends. The CDR3 has 15 residues. CDR1 is MGHRA, CDR2 YSYEKL, per germline.

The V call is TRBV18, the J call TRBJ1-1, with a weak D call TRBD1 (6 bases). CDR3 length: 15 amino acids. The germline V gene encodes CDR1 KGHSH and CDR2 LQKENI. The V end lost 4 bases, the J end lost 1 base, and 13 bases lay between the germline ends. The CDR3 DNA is TGTGCCAGCTCACGCAACCCGGGACAGAACACTGAAGCTTTCTTT. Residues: CASSRNPGQNTEAFF.

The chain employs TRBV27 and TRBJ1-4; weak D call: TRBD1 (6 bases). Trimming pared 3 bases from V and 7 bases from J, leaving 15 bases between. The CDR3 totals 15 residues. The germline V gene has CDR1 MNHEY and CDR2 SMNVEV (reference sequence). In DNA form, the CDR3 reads TGTGCCAGCAGTTTTACCGGGACAAGGGGTGAAAAACTGTTTTTT. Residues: CASSFTGTRGEKLFF.

CDR3 residues: CASSLAVTSGTQFF. Written as DNA, the CDR3 is TGCGCCAGCAGCTTGGCCGTGACTAGCGGGACCCAGTTCTTC. V gene TRBV5-1 combines with J gene TRBJ2-1; 11 nucleotides agree with TRBD2. Germline CDR1 and CDR2: SGHRS and YFSETQ. The CDR3 length is 14 residues. V was clipped by 0 bases and J by 13 bases; unmatched bases: 6.

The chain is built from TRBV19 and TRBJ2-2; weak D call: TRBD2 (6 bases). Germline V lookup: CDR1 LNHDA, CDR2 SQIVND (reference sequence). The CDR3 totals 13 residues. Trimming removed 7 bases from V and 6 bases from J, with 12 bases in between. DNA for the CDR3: TGTGCCAGTACCCCCACGGGAGCCGGGGAGCTGTTTTTT. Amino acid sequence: CASTPTGAGELFF.

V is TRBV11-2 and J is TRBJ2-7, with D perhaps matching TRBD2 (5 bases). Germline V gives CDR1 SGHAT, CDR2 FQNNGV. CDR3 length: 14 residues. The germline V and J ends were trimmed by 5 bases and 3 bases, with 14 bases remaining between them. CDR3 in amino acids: CASSTSGIRYEQYF. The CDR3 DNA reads TGTGCCAGCAGCACATCCGGGATCCGCTACGAGCAGTACTTC.

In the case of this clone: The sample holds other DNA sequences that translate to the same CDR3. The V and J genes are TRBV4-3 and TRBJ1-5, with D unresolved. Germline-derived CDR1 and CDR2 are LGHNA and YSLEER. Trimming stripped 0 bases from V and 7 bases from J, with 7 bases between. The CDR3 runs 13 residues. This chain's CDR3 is CASSQDRGQPQHF. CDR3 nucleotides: TGCGCCAGCAGCCAAGATCGGGGACAGCCCCAGCATTTT.

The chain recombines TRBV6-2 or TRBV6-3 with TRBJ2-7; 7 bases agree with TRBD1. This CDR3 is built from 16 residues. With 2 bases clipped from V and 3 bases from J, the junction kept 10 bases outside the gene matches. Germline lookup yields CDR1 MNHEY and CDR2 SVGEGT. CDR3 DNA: TGTGCCAGCAGTTACCAGAGGGGGCAGACTCTCTACGAGCAGTACTTC. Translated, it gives CASSYQRGQTLYEQYF.

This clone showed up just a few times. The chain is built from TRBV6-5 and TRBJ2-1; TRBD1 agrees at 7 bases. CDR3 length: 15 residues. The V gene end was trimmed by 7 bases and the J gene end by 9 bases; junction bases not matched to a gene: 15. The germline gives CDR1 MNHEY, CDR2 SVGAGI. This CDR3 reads CASKFEDRPYGEQFF. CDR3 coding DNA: TGTGCCAGCAAATTTGAGGACAGGCCTTATGGTGAGCAGTTCTTC.

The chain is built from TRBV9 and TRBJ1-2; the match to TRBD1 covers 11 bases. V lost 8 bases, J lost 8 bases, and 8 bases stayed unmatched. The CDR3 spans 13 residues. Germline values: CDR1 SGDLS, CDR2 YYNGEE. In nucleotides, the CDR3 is TGTGCCAGTAAGGGACAGGGGGTTTTCGGCTACACCTTC. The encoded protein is CASKGQGVFGYTF.

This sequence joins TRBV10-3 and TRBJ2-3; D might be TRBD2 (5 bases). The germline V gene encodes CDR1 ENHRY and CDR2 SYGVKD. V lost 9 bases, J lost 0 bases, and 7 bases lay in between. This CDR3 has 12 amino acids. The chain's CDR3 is CAMAGSTDTQYF. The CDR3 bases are TGTGCCATGGCGGGTAGCACAGATACGCAGTATTTT.

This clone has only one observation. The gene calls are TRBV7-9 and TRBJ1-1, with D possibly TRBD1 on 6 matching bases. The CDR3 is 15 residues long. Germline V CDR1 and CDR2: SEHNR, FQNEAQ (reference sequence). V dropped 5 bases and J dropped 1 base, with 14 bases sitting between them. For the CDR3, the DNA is TGTGCCAGCAGCCCTTTCCAGACAGGGAACACTGAAGCTTTCTTT. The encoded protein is CASSPFQTGNTEAFF.

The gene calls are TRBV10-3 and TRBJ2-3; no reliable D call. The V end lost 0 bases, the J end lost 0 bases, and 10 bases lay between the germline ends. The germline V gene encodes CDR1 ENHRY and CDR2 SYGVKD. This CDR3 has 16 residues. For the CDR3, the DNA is TGTGCCATCAGTGAGTCGGCTCTCTCTAGCACAGATACGCAGTATTTT. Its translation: CAISESALSSTDTQYF.

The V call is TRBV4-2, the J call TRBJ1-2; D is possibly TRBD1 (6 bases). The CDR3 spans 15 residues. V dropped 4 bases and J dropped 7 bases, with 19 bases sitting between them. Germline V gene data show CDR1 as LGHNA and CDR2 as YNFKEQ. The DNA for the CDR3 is TGTGCCAGCAGCCCGGCAGCAGGGGAAATAGGTGGCTACACCTTC. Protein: CASSPAAGEIGGYTF.

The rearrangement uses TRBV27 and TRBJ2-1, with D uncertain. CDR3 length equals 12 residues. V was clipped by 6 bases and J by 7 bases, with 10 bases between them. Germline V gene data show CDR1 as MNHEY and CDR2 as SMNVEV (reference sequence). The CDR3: CASRNQVNEQFF. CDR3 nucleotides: TGTGCCAGCAGGAATCAGGTTAATGAGCAGTTCTTC.

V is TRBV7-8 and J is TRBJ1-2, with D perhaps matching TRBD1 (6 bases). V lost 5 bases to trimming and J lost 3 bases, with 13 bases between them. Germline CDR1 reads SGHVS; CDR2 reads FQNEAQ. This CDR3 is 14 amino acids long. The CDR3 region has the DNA TGTGCCAGCAGCCCGGACAGAAGCGACTATGGCTACACCTTC. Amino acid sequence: CASSPDRSDYGYTF.

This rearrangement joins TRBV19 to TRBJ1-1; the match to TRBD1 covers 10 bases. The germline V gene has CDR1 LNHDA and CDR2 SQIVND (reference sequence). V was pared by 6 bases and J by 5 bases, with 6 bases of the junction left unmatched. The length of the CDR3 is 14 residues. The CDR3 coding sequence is TGTGCCAGTAGAGTCAAGGGACAGGGGACTGAAGCTTTCTTT. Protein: CASRVKGQGTEAFF.

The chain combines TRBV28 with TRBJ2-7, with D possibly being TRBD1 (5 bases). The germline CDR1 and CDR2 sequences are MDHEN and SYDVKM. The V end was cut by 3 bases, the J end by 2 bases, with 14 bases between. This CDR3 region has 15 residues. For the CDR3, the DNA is TGTGCCAGCAGTTTGGAGCAGGGAAGACCCTACGAGCAGTACTTC. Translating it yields CASSLEQGRPYEQYF.

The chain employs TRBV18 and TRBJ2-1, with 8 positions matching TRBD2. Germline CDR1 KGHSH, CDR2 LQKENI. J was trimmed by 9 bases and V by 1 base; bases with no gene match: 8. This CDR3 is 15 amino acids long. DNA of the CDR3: TGTGCCAGCTCACCACAGACCGGGGGGGGTATTGAGCAGTTCTTC. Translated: CASSPQTGGGIEQFF.

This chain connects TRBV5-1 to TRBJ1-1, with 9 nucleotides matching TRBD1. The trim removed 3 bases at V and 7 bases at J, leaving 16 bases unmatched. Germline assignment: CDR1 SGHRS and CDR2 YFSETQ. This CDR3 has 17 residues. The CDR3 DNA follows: TGCGCCAGCAGCTGGGCCGATAAGGGACAGGGCCTAAATGAAGCTTTCTTT. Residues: CASSWADKGQGLNEAFF. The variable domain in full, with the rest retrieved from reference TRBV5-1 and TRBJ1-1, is KAGVTQTPRYLIKTRGQQVTLSCSPISGHRSVSWYQQTPGQGLQFLFEYFSETQRNKGNFPGRFSGRQFSNSRSEMNVSTLELGDSALYLCASSWADKGQGLNEAFFGQGTRLTVV.

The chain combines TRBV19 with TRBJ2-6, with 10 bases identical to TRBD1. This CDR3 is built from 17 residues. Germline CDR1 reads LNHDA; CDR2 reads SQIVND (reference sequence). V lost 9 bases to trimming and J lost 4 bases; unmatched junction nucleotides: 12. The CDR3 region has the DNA TGTGCCAGCAAGTCCGGGACAGGGGCGAGGGGGGCCAACGTCCTGACTTTC. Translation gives CASKSGTGARGANVLTF.